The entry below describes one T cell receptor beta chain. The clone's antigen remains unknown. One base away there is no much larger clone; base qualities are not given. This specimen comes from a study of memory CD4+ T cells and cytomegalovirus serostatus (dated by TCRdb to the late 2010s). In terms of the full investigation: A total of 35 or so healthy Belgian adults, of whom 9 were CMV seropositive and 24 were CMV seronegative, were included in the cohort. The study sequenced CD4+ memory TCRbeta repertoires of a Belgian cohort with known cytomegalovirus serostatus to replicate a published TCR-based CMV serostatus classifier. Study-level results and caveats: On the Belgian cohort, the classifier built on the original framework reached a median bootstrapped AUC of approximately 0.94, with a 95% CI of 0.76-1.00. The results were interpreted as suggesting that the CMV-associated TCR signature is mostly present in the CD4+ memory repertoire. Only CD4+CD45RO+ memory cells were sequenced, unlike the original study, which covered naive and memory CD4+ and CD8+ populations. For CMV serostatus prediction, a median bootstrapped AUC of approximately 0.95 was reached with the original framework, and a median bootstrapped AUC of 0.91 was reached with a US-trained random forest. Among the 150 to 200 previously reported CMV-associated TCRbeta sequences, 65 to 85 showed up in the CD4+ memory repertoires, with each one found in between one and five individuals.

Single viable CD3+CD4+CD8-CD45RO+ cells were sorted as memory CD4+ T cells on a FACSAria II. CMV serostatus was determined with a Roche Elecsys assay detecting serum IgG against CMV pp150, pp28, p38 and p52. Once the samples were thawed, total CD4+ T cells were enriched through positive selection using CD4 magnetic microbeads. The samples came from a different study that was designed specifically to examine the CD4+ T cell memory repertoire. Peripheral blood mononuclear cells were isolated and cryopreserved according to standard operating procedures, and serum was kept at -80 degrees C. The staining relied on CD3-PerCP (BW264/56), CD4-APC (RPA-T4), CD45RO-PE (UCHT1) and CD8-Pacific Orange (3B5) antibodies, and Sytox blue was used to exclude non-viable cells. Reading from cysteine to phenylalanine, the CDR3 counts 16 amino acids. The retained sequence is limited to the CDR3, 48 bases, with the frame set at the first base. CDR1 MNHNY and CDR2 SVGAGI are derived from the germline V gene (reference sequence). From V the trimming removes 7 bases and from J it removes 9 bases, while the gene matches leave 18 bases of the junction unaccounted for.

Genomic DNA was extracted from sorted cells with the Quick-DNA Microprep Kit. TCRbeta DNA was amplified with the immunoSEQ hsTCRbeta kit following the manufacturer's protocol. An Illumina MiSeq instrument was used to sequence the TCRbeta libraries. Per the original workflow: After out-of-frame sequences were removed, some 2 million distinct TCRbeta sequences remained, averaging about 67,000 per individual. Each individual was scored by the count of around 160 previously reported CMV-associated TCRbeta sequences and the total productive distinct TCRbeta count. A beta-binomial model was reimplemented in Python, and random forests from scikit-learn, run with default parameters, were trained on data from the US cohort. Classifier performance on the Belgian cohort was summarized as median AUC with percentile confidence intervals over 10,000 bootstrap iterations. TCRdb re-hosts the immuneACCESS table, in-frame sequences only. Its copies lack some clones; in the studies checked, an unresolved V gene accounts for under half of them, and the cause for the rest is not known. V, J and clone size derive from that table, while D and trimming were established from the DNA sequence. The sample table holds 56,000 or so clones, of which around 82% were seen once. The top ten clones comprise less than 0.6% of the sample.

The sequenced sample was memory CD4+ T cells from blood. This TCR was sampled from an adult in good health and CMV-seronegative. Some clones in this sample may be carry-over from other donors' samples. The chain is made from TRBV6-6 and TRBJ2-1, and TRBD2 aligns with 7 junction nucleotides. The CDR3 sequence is CASTAGRGKGFGEQFF. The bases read TGTGCCAGCACCGCCGGGCGGGGGAAGGGGTTTGGTGAGCAGTTCTTC.